A selection of T cell receptor beta chains follows, all from one sample in a study of post-analysis software for immune sequencing data. One entry per CDR3 protein results from TCRdb running MiXCR on the PCR reads. The sample shows around 700,000 distinct CDR3 sequences, 55% to 70% of them seen only once. The sequenced material came from blood. The receptors were gathered from a girl aged 2 to 10 with multiple sclerosis. The CDR3 runs from the conserved cysteine through the conserved F or W. D genes are given only for firm matches. The size field is filled for only some rows; it gives once, few, many or a size class.

D,V,J,size,CDR3,DNA
TRBD1,TRBV5-1,TRBJ2-1,NA,CASSLAVQGAGEQFF,TGCGCCAGCAGCTTGGCCGTACAGGGGGCCGGGGAGCAGTTCTTC
NA,TRBV12-3/TRBV12-4,TRBJ2-4,few,CASRLALVTREQYF,TGTGCCAGCAGGTTAGCGCTAGTCACCCGGGAGCAGTACTTC
NA,TRBV7-2,TRBJ2-7,NA,CASSPGLGGYYEQYF,TGTGCCAGCAGCCCGGGCTTGGGCGGTTACTACGAGCAGTACTTC
NA,TRBV3-1,TRBJ2-1,few,CASSHRVLNNEQFF,TGTGCCAGCAGCCACCGGGTCTTAAACAATGAGCAGTTCTTC
NA,TRBV25-1,TRBJ1-1,NA,CASSELSENTEAFF,TGTGCCAGCAGTGAATTGTCAGAGAACACTGAAGCTTTCTTT
TRBD1,TRBV5-1,TRBJ2-5,NA,CASTRDRGQETQYF,TGCGCCAGCACCAGGGACAGGGGACAAGAGACCCAGTACTTC
TRBD1,TRBV6-6,TRBJ1-2,few,CASSYLGQSAGYTF,TGTGCCAGCAGTTACCTGGGACAGTCAGCTGGCTACACCTTC
TRBD1,TRBV11-1,TRBJ2-7,NA,CASSRGQVLGEQYF,TGTGCCAGCAGCCGCGGACAGGTCTTGGGCGAGCAGTACTTC
NA,TRBV12-5,TRBJ1-2,once,CASGAATGLSGYTF,TGTGCTAGTGGTGCCGCGACAGGATTGAGTGGCTACACCTTC
TRBD1,TRBV20-1,TRBJ2-3,NA,CSASSDRPSTDTQYF,TGCAGTGCTAGTTCGGACAGGCCTAGCACAGATACGCAGTATTTT
NA,TRBV9,TRBJ1-1,NA,CASSAQQENTEAFF,TGTGCCAGCAGCGCCCAACAGGAGAACACTGAAGCTTTCTTT